Given below is one T cell receptor beta chain in context. A read error may explain this, as a much larger clone is one base away. This entry comes from a study of T cells in Graves' hyperthyroidism and ophthalmopathy. Authors of the study amplified TCR beta CDR3 regions from RNA transcripts. The study used the HTBI primer set for a first-round RT-PCR of the TCR CDR3. TCRdb used MiXCR to reprocess the multiplex PCR reads, holding one entry per CDR3 protein. The data contain more than 550,000 distinct CDR3 sequences, roughly 17% of them seen just once; the ten biggest clones take up less than 20%. Clinical symptoms, serum thyroxine, TRAb, thyroid ultrasound and orbital computed tomography informed diagnoses. CDR1 and CDR2 from the germline V gene are MDHEN and SYDVKM. V dropped 6 bases and J dropped 0 bases, with 17 bases sitting between them. CDR3 size: 16 residues.

The chain links TRBV28 to TRBJ1-1; D perhaps matches TRBD1 (5 bases). The origin of this receptor is a man over 45 with Graves' hyperthyroidism. Sequencing was done on a sample of blood. CDR3 DNA sequence: TGTGCCAGCAGCCTGGGTGCAGGGACTATGAACACTGAAGCTTTCTTT. The encoded protein is CASSLGAGTMNTEAFF.